Many counts were recorded for the clone carrying this T cell receptor (beta chain). The antigen is not known. Time point described: patch test 2, 6 weeks after DPC sensitization. Treatment of the sample: therapeutic diphenylcyclopropenone sensitization with weekly scalp DPC. The data stem from a study of human T cells and chemical hapten exposure. Study summary: DPC at 0.01% went onto the upper back in patch tests, read at 6 days. Study-wide results and caveats: The donor cohort had alopecia, so its immune response may not match that of healthy people.

Per the original methods: TCRs per sample had a median of around 96,000 and ranged from about 20,000 to 700,000. TCRdb used MiXCR to reprocess the RACE reads, holding one entry per CDR3 protein. The V and J calls, along with clone size, are taken from TCRdb and not from the paper's own processing. The sample carries under 90,000 distinct CDR3 sequences, about 8.5% recorded once. The V end was cut by 3 bases, the J end by 2 bases, with 8 bases between. CDR3 length: 13 amino acids. The V gene's germline CDR1 is SGHNT and CDR2 YYREEE (reference sequence). This TCR was sampled from a woman aged 45-60 years with alopecia areata. Some clones in this sample may be carry-over from other donors' samples. The sequencing here drew on whole blood, taken in connection with sensitization to the hapten diphenylcyclopropenone (DPC). This chain connects TRBV5-4 to TRBJ1-1; no reliable D call. Here the CDR3 DNA reads TGTGCCAGCAGCTCGGAGACCAACACTGAAGCTTTCTTT. Its protein is CASSSETNTEAFF.